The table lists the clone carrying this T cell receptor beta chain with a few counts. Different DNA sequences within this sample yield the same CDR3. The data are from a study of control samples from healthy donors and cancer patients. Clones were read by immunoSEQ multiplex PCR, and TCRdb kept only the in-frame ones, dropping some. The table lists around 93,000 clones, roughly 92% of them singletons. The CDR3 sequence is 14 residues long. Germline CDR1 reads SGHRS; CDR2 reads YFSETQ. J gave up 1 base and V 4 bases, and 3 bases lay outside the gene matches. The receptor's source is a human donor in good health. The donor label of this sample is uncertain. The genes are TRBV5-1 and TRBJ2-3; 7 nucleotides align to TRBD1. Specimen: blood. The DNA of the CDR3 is TGCGCCAGCAGCACAGGACAGGGCACAGATACGCAGTATTTT. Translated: CASSTGQGTDTQYF.